This T cell receptor beta chain was recorded in a study of blood T cell repertoires in COVID-19. Study-level information: Samples taken during acute and convalescent COVID-19 were collected in the United States, Italy and Spain. T cells, B-cell-depleted T cells, or PBMCs supplied cDNA or gDNA.

In the study's own analysis: The assay estimated nucleated cells by amplifying reference gene primers. Produced via immunoSEQ multiplex PCR; TCRdb's table is partial and in-frame only. V, J and clone size are those of that table, while D and trimming were read from the DNA. There are 150,000 to 200,000 clones in the sample; around 85% occur only once, and approximately 8% lies in the top ten. V gave up 3 bases and J gave up 1 base, with 17 bases separating them. The CDR3 is made up of 16 amino acids. Germline V gives CDR1 SGHNT, CDR2 YYREEE (reference sequence). The sample was peripheral blood. The rearrangement joins TRBV5-4 to TRBJ2-7, with a possible D match to TRBD1 (7 bases). This TCR came from a man aged 60 to 69 with acute or convalescent COVID-19. Here the CDR3 DNA reads TGTGCCAGCAGCTACGGGACAGCCCGGGGGTCCTACGAGCAGTACTTC. It translates to CASSYGTARGSYEQYF.